The source of this TCR beta chain is a study of cytomegalovirus exposure and HLA in healthy donors (dated 2017 in TCRdb). Concerning the study at large: According to an earlier analysis of several hundred of the donors, some 170 million T cells yielded over 90 million unique TCR beta sequences and less than 300 Gb of sequence data. About 320 gigabases of sequencing data and tens of millions of unique TCR sequences were included in an early release covering several hundred HLA-typed donors. Of the approximately 370 genotyped donors, approximately 80% were placed in the genetic ancestry cluster associated with self-reported Caucasian donors. The study aimed to test whether signatures of past pathogen exposure could be identified by cataloging public T cell receptors. The study profiled the T cell repertoires of approximately 700 subjects by immunosequencing and related them to cytomegalovirus serostatus. A separate validation cohort of roughly 110 different subjects was used in addition to the roughly 700-subject first cohort. To predict cytomegalovirus infection status, the study combined high-throughput TCR immunosequencing, statistical association of individual TCRs with disease status, and machine learning. A later analysis re-analyzed previously published TCR beta repertoires from 600 to 850 donors and added high-resolution HLA genotyping to study TCR occurrence patterns. Rather than drawing on any new phenotypic data, the later analysis identified candidate immune exposures from TCR beta sequences and the way those sequences occurred across donors. An earlier analysis of several hundred of the donors applied high-throughput TCR beta sequencing to assess whether each TCR beta V gene segment acted as functional or pseudogenic. Alongside the repertoire data, information on donor age, sex, ethnicity and CMV serostatus was compiled. A later genetic analysis used genome-wide SNP genotypes for 398 of the 666 donors, treating that subset as a discovery cohort. Every discovery cohort repertoire had been produced on one sequencing platform. HLA typing covered class I and class II loci at four-digit resolution. The number of typed donors differed by locus: about 620-630 for A, B, C, DRB1 and DQB1; 500 to 550 for DQA1; 600 to 610 for DPA1; and roughly 450 for DPB1. Several DR-DQ haplotypes were handled as single units for association and clustering because linkage in the cohort was strong. Across approximately 400 genotyped donors of the cohort, an average of approximately 240,000 unique TCR beta nucleotide sequences per donor were sequenced, and roughly 17% of those sequences were non-productive.

Inclusive of the bounding cysteine and phenylalanine, the CDR3 is 16 residues long. Here the CDR3 DNA is all that survives: 48 bases in frame from base 1. The junction shows trimming of 4 bases on V and 7 bases on J, and the gene matches do not reach 9 bases of it. In the germline V gene (reference sequence), CDR1 corresponds to MNHEY and CDR2 to SMNVEV. With regard to this clone: What antigen it recognizes has not been identified. No clone much larger than this one lies a single base away; base qualities are absent.

In total, 600 or so healthy bone marrow donors made up the cohort. At the time of sampling, all cohort members were nominally healthy, though unrecorded immune exposures were likely present. The donor was CMV seronegative and was included in the group of under 450 seronegative cohort members. A peripheral blood sample was provided by each donor, and peripheral blood mononuclear cells were used for TCR beta sequencing. The Qiagen DNeasy Blood Extraction Kit was used to extract genomic DNA from the blood cell samples. Library prep was done by the immunoSEQ multiplex PCR assay. For the multiplex PCR, a mixture combining 60 forward primers for TCR Vbeta segments and 13 reverse primers for TCR Jbeta segments was used. The CDR3 region of rearranged TCR beta genes was amplified from genomic DNA with a multiplex PCR assay. Amplified TCR beta libraries were sequenced as 87-base-pair reads on the Illumina HiSeq System. As for the authors' bioinformatics: Across the 670 or so repertoires, a later analysis counted about 81 million unique TCR beta chains, roughly 11 million of which were shared by at least two donors. Raw reads were error-corrected and collapsed into unique sequences by a nearest-neighbor algorithm in which closely related sequences were merged to remove PCR and sequencing errors. CDR3 sequences were aligned to IMGT reference sequences to assign V, D and J gene segments. For a sequence to be retained, a match of at least six nucleotides to both a V gene segment and a J gene segment was required. A rearrangement was called productive if the CDR3 had no stop codons and remained in frame with V and J, and every other rearrangement was called non-productive. CDR3 was defined according to IMGT convention as the region running from the second conserved V-encoded cysteine to the conserved J-encoded phenylalanine. Sequences without an unambiguous match to a single V gene segment were excluded from the earlier analysis of 587 of the donors. An earlier analysis of several hundred of the donors called V segments functional above 56.7% productive rearrangements and segregating when the between-donor standard deviation exceeded 5%. A statistical classification framework was built for diagnosing cytomegalovirus status from the catalog of TCR beta chain sequences. In a later analysis, V and J genes were assigned by comparing TCR nucleotide sequences against IMGT/GENE-DB human TR gene sequences. Using the TCRdist pipeline, a later analysis assigned CDR3 sequences along with most-parsimonious VDJ recombination scenarios. A later analysis defined each TCR beta chain by its CDR3 amino acid sequence plus V-gene family, and excluded reads lacking a unique V-gene family. As a way to deal with suspected cross-contamination and a sequencing artifact, a later analysis dropped 450 to 700 nucleotide sequences that were highly shared and had low generation probability. For each public chain, a later analysis derived a clonal expansion index from normalized ranks of inferred template counts within each repertoire. A later analysis computed generation probabilities with a VDJ recombination model fitted to out-of-frame rearrangements, and checked the results against IGoR. Hypergeometric tests were used in a later analysis to score TCR-TCR, TCR-HLA and TCR-CMV co-occurrence, with a repertoire-size bias correction applied to the TCR pairs. False discovery rates were estimated in a later analysis by permuting HLA or CMV assignments 20 times. In a later analysis, co-occurring TCRs were grouped with DBSCAN, and TCRdist sequence similarity was added when clustering was performed within HLA-allele-positive subsets. Co-occurrence clustering excluded repertoires with fewer than 30,000 or more than 120,000 public chains, plus five with anomalous nucleotide sharing. TCRdb took over this immuneACCESS table, retaining in-frame rearrangements with V and J assigned. Such tables are incomplete; in checked studies, under half of the missing clones stem from an unresolved V gene, and the remainder is unexplained. The V and J calls and clone size were taken over from that table, and D and trimming were inferred from the DNA. The sample yields some 240,000 clones; over 90% were counted once. The ten largest clones represent 1.5% to 2% of the sample.

Study-wide conclusions, independent of this receptor: Most TCR sequences were seen in very few donors, while some public TCRs were found in many individuals. In both the original and validation cohorts, the classifier was reported to diagnose cytomegalovirus status with high specificity and sensitivity. According to a later analysis, TCR association rates differed among HLA loci, with DRB1 alleles showing the most associated TCRs and HLA-C alleles showing the fewest. In this cohort, only TCR beta chains were sequenced, and detectable features were limited by the absence of alpha or paired-chain data. Three of the identified cytomegalovirus-associated TCR beta chains were confirmed in vitro to be specific for cytomegalovirus antigens. Linkage disequilibrium might explain the correlated functional status among segregating V segments, but an unknown experimental factor could not be ruled out. Compared with the approximately 710-donor mean, donors in an Asian-associated ancestry cluster had fewer N-insertions in productive TCRs, according to a later genetic analysis. A total of 150 to 200 TCR beta chains were listed by the study as associated with cytomegalovirus. A group of highly shared sequence variants was considered likely to be a technical artifact of the sequencing pipeline. Approximately 16 rarely observed V segments, including chromosome 9 orphons, were excluded from the earlier analysis of approximately 500 of the donors because counts were too low. Because some donors lacked HLA typing at each locus, the association tests relied only on the typed subset. A further reported finding was that TCR beta sequences accurately predicted the HLA-A and HLA-B alleles for most subjects in the first cohort. Most CMV-associated TCR beta chains appeared to be HLA-restricted in a later analysis, and the HLA associations seemed to be driven largely by CMV exposure. The only immune exposure information available for the cohort was CMV serostatus. According to a later analysis, parvovirus B19, influenza, CMV and Epstein-Barr virus appeared linked to several top co-occurrence clusters. Some IMGT-functional V segments, including TRBV6-2 and TRBV6-3, could not be distinguished by the 87-base-pair reads and were therefore excluded. Roughly uniform sequencing depth across donors was assumed in presence/absence analyses, although this assumption may not hold. When HLA alleles, especially DR and DQ, strongly co-occurred, TCR associations were difficult to assign to individual alleles. A later genetic analysis associated a missense DCLRE1C variant with V-gene and J-gene trimming of TCR beta chains, and an independent cohort replicated the association. According to the authors, the approach could potentially be generalized to other disease states and immunological phenotypes. In a later analysis, 16,951 TCR beta sequences were associated with specific HLA alleles at a false discovery rate of 0.05. In a later analysis, HLA-associated TCR beta chains showed more clonal expansion and lower generation probabilities than non-associated chains that were equally common. Broadly in line with IMGT annotations, most TCR beta V segments showed up in productive rearrangements about 87% or about 30% of the time in an earlier analysis of approximately 640 of the donors.

The sequence was collected from a girl aged 2 to 10 in good health and CMV-seronegative. The V and J segments used are TRBV27 and TRBJ2-7; 14 central bases correspond to TRBD2. Sequencing was done on a sample of PBMCs. The CDR3 region reads CASSSRLAGGPREQYF. The sequenced DNA: TGTGCCAGCAGTTCAAGACTAGCGGGAGGGCCGCGAGAGCAGTACTTC.